These 14 T cell receptor beta chains were all obtained from the same sample, sequenced in a study of blood T cell repertoires in COVID-19. The assay was immunoSEQ multiplex PCR, and TCRdb's table has in-frame clones only and misses some. The profile shows around 230,000 clones, about 85% of them singletons. Sequencing was carried out using peripheral blood. Source of these receptors: a woman aged 80 or over with acute or convalescent COVID-19.

The rearrangement joins TRBV5-1 to TRBJ1-1, with 7 positions matching TRBD1. The junction had 4 bases not matched to a gene; V was cut back by 4 bases and J by 1 base. The CDR3 consists of 14 residues. Germline V gene sequence: CDR1 SGHRS, CDR2 YFSETQ. CDR3 in amino acids: CASSARDRNTEAFF. CDR3 nucleotides: TGCGCCAGCAGCGCGCGGGACAGGAACACTGAAGCTTTCTTT.

V and J are TRBV24-1 and TRBJ2-3; 14 bases fit TRBD2. With 2 bases clipped from V and 8 bases from J, the junction kept 2 bases outside the gene matches. Germline loops: CDR1 KGHDR, CDR2 SFDVKD. The CDR3 length is 15 residues. The CDR3: CATSDWTSGGFTQYF. The CDR3 coding sequence is TGTGCCACCAGTGATTGGACTAGCGGGGGGTTTACGCAGTATTTT.

The chain uses TRBV7-2 and TRBJ2-5, with 9 bases aligning to TRBD2. Losses at the gene ends were 5 bases for V and 0 bases for J; bases not matched to a gene: 13. This CDR3 has 18 amino acids. The V gene's germline CDR1 is SGHTA and CDR2 FQGNSA. The CDR3: CASSPLGGGVGYQETQYF. CDR3 DNA sequence: TGTGCCAGCAGCCCCCTCGGCGGGGGGGTCGGGTACCAAGAGACCCAGTACTTC.

The chain recombines TRBV18 with TRBJ2-7; the match to TRBD1 covers 8 bases. Looked up from germline, CDR1 is KGHSH and CDR2 is LQKENI. J was trimmed by 5 bases and V by 1 base; bases with no gene match: 4. The CDR3 runs to 14 residues. CDR3 in amino acids: CASSPRTGSDEQYF. CDR3 nucleotides: TGTGCCAGCTCACCACGGACAGGGTCTGACGAGCAGTACTTC.

The chain employs TRBV19 and TRBJ1-4; 7 bases line up with TRBD1. Trimming took 0 bases from V and 6 from J; bases not matched to a gene: 4. Germline V gene lookup returns CDR1 LNHDA and CDR2 SQIVND (reference sequence). The CDR3 is 15 residues long. The CDR3 region is CASSIEGQGDEKLFF. In DNA, the CDR3 is TGTGCCAGTAGTATAGAAGGCCAGGGGGATGAAAAACTGTTTTTT. Full variable domain (rest looked up from reference TRBV19 and TRBJ1-4): DGGITQSPKYLFRKEGQNVTLSCEQNLNHDAMYWYRQDPGQGLRLIYYSQIVNDFQKGDIAEGYSVSREKKESFPLTVTSAQKNPTAFYLCASSIEGQGDEKLFFGSGTQLSVL.

J is TRBJ1-4 and V is TRBV18; perhaps TRBD1 as D (5 bases). Germline assignment: CDR1 KGHSH and CDR2 LQKENI. Trimming took off 6 bases at V and 8 bases at J, with 19 bases between the two ends. This CDR3 spans 15 amino acids. The CDR3 reads CASSTTGGEEEKLFF. In DNA, the CDR3 is TGTGCCAGCTCGACCACCGGGGGAGAGGAGGAAAAACTGTTTTTT. Supplemented by reference TRBV18 and TRBJ1-4, the full variable domain reads NAGVMQNPRHLVRRRGQEARLRCSPMKGHSHVYWYRQLPEEGLKFMVYLQKENIIDESGMPKERFSAEFPKEGPSILRIQQVVRGDSAAYFCASSTTGGEEEKLFFGSGTQLSVL.

V is TRBV30 and J is TRBJ2-7; a weak D match, TRBD1 (6 bases). The CDR3 sequence is 15 residues long. V dropped 1 base and J dropped 4 bases, with 17 bases sitting between them. Germline CDR1 GTSNPN, CDR2 SVGIG (reference sequence). The CDR3 loop is CAWSGARPQGYEQYF. The CDR3 DNA is TGTGCCTGGAGTGGAGCCCGACCACAGGGTTACGAGCAGTACTTC.

The genes are TRBV28 and TRBJ1-5; 7 nucleotides line up with TRBD1. The ends lost 5 bases at V and 4 bases at J; junction bases unmatched: 8. Germline CDR1 is MDHEN and CDR2 is SYDVKM. CDR3 length equals 15 residues. CDR3 residues: CASSRLDRANQPQHF. The CDR3 DNA follows: TGTGCCAGCAGTCGTTTAGACAGGGCTAATCAGCCCCAGCATTTT.

This chain joins TRBV9 and TRBJ1-3; D ambiguous. Per germline, CDR1 SGDLS and CDR2 YYNGEE. The V end lost 0 bases, the J end lost 0 bases, and 10 bases lay between the germline ends. The CDR3 spans 16 residues. The CDR3 sequence: CASSVAALSSGNTIYF. The CDR3 nucleotides are TGTGCCAGCAGCGTAGCCGCCCTGAGCTCTGGAAACACCATATATTTT.

The chain couples TRBV7-9 to TRBJ2-2; weak D call: TRBD1 (6 bases). The CDR3 length is 14 residues. V was pared by 8 bases and J by 6 bases, with 16 bases between. CDR1 and CDR2 (germline): SEHNR, FQNEAQ (reference sequence). The CDR3 bases are TGTGCCAGCGCAACCGGGAAGGGGGCCGGGGAGCTGTTTTTT. Its translation is CASATGKGAGELFF.

The sample holds one count of this clone. The chain joins TRBV15 to TRBJ2-1, with a possible D match to TRBD2 (6 bases). This CDR3 comprises 16 residues. Looked up from germline, CDR1 is LNHNV and CDR2 is YYDKDF (reference sequence). V was shortened by 1 base and J by 4 bases, with 14 bases between the two germline ends. This CDR3 reads CATSRGRDSRYNEQFF. In DNA, the CDR3 is TGTGCCACCAGCAGAGGCCGGGACTCGCGTTACAATGAGCAGTTCTTC.

CDR3 in DNA: TGCGCCAGCAGCACCCGGGTTAATGAAAAACTGTTTTTT. Its translation: CASSTRVNEKLFF. The rearrangement joins TRBV5-1 to TRBJ1-4; D is uncertain. V was cut by 4 bases and J by 4 bases, with 8 bases left in between. This CDR3 is 13 amino acids long. The germline gives CDR1 SGHRS, CDR2 YFSETQ.

The chain joins TRBV7-8 to TRBJ1-6, with 8 bases that match TRBD1. The germline CDR1 and CDR2 sequences are SGHVS and FQNEAQ. The CDR3 covers 15 residues. V shed 3 bases, J shed 10 bases, and the junction held 8 bases outside the gene matches. The CDR3 sequence is CASSLGQGAVSPLHF. The CDR3 DNA is TGTGCCAGCAGCTTGGGTCAGGGGGCAGTCTCACCCCTCCACTTT.

The V call is TRBV19, the J call TRBJ1-1; maybe TRBD1 (6 bases). CDR3 size: 12 residues. V lost 6 bases, J lost 6 bases, and 11 bases lay in between. Germline CDR1 is LNHDA and CDR2 is SQIVND (reference sequence). In DNA form, the CDR3 reads TGTGCCAGTAGGACAGGTCACGCTGAAGCTTTCTTT. The encoded protein is CASRTGHAEAFF.